The rows below give T cell receptor beta chains drawn from one sample of a study of blood T cells in healthy people across ages. Each CDR3 protein is one row after TCRdb ran MiXCR on the 5' RACE reads. The repertoire has some 710,000 distinct CDR3 sequences, 22% of them found once; the top ten carry 22%. Specimen: blood. The receptors derive from a man in his 70s in good health. CDR3s include the opening cysteine and the closing phenylalanine or tryptophan. D genes are given only for firm matches. For some rows the clone size is stated as once, few or many, or as a class when expanded; others skip it.

>TRBV9|TRBJ1-1|-|-
CASSVVGSGNTEAFF
TGTGCCAGCAGCGTAGTAGGGTCGGGGAACACTGAAGCTTTCTTT
>TRBV18|TRBJ2-4|-|-
CASSPPPAGEAGRNIQYF
TGTGCCAGCTCACCACCGCCCGCAGGTGAGGCCGGACGGAACATTCAGTACTTC
>TRBV3-1|TRBJ1-4|-|-
CASSQELAGNEKLFF
TGTGCCAGCAGCCAAGAACTTGCCGGTAATGAAAAACTGTTTTTT
>TRBV11-2|TRBJ2-1|-|few
CASSLGGGLIGQFF
TGTGCCAGCAGCTTAGGGGGAGGTCTGATTGGACAGTTCTTC
>TRBV29-1|TRBJ2-3|-|-
CSVWGPTDTQYF
TGCAGCGTGTGGGGACCCACAGATACGCAGTATTTT
>TRBV20-1|TRBJ2-1|TRBD2|-
CSVTSGGPRNEQFF
TGCAGTGTCACTAGCGGGGGGCCTAGAAATGAGCAGTTCTTC
>TRBV6-5|TRBJ2-3|-|-
CASGPGHIFDTQYF
TGTGCCAGCGGGCCGGGACACATATTTGATACGCAGTATTTT
>TRBV7-2|TRBJ2-2|TRBD1|-
CASSLRQGGLTGELFF
TGTGCCAGCAGTCTCAGACAGGGGGGTCTCACCGGGGAGCTGTTTTTT
>TRBV24-1|TRBJ2-4|TRBD2|few
CASSPGTSGTKAKNIQYF
TGTGCCAGCTCGCCCGGGACTAGCGGGACGAAAGCCAAAAACATTCAGTACTTC
>TRBV29-1|TRBJ1-2|-|-
CSVDYSPGGYTF
TGCAGCGTTGATTATTCCCCGGGGGGCTACACCTTC
>TRBV11-3|TRBJ2-3|-|-
CASSRRDSTDTQYF
TGTGCCAGCAGCCGCCGGGACAGCACAGATACGCAGTATTTT
>TRBV10-3|TRBJ1-6|-|-
CAISDGGSPLHF
TGTGCCATCAGTGATGGGGGTTCACCCCTCCACTTT
>TRBV4-1|TRBJ2-1|TRBD1|few
CASSRSDRYNEQFF
TGCGCCAGCAGCCGGTCGGACAGGTACAATGAGCAGTTCTTC
>TRBV29-1|TRBJ2-1|-|few
CSALSQGQFF
TGCAGCGCCCTGTCCCAGGGGCAGTTCTTC
>TRBV20-1|TRBJ2-7|-|-
CSARGPITYEQYF
TGCAGTGCCCGGGGACCGATAACCTACGAGCAGTACTTC
>TRBV28|TRBJ1-2|-|-
CTSYHNGYTF
TGTACCAGCTATCATAATGGCTACACCTTC
>TRBV18|TRBJ2-5|TRBD2|few
CASSPRLARTQETQYF
TGTGCCAGCTCACCAAGACTAGCCCGTACCCAAGAGACCCAGTACTTC
>TRBV7-2|TRBJ2-7|-|-
CASAQGGSSYEQYF
TGTGCCAGCGCTCAGGGGGGAAGCTCCTACGAGCAGTACTTC
>TRBV18|TRBJ2-1|TRBD1|few
CASSPPRGEQFF
TGTGCCAGCAGTCCACCCAGGGGGGAGCAGTTCTTC
>TRBV28|TRBJ1-5|TRBD1|few
CASMAGGAGLPQHF
TGTGCCAGCATGGCAGGGGGCGCGGGGCTGCCCCAGCATTTT
>TRBV14|TRBJ2-1|TRBD2|few
CASSPGRGFIDEQFF
TGTGCCAGCAGCCCCGGGAGGGGGTTCATCGATGAGCAGTTCTTC
>TRBV19|TRBJ1-4|-|few
CASSMPPGGEKLFF
TGTGCCAGTAGTATGCCCCCCGGAGGGGAAAAACTGTTTTTT
>TRBV12-3/TRBV12-4|TRBJ2-7|-|few
CASRVQGTYEQYF
TGTGCCAGCAGGGTACAGGGAACCTACGAGCAGTACTTC
>TRBV15|TRBJ1-2|-|once
CATSRDGPQGAIYYGYTF
TGTGCCACCAGCAGAGATGGCCCGCAGGGCGCTATTTACTATGGCTACACCTTC
>TRBV25-1|TRBJ1-3|-|few
CASSEWGVGNTIYF
TGTGCCAGCAGTGAATGGGGGGTCGGAAACACCATATATTTT
>TRBV18|TRBJ2-1|TRBD1|few
CASAWDSSYNEQFF
TGTGCCAGCGCCTGGGACAGCTCCTACAATGAGCAGTTCTTC
>TRBV6-6|TRBJ1-5|TRBD1|few
CASSIQGTGNQPQHF
TGTGCCAGCAGCATACAGGGGACAGGCAATCAGCCCCAGCATTTT
>TRBV13|TRBJ2-7|-|many
CASSLFSGQSSYEQYF
TGTGCCAGCAGCTTATTTTCCGGCCAGAGCTCCTACGAGCAGTACTTC
>TRBV29-1|TRBJ1-2|TRBD1|-
CSVEGTGGSYGYTF
TGCAGCGTTGAGGGGACAGGGGGCAGCTATGGCTACACCTTC
>TRBV29-1|TRBJ1-2|TRBD1|few
CSVGGTGPNYGYTF
TGCAGCGTTGGCGGGACAGGGCCCAACTATGGCTACACCTTC
>TRBV5-6|TRBJ1-2|TRBD1|-
CASSLNRGIYGYTF
TGTGCCAGCAGTCTAAACAGGGGTATCTATGGCTACACCTTC
>TRBV5-1|TRBJ2-6|TRBD1|-
CASSLAATGLGANVLTF
TGCGCCAGCAGCTTGGCGGCGACAGGGCTCGGGGCCAACGTCCTGACTTTC
>TRBV12-3/TRBV12-4|TRBJ1-6|-|few
CASSTRLGNSPLHF
TGTGCCAGCAGTACCAGGCTGGGGAATTCACCCCTCCACTTT
>TRBV11-2|TRBJ2-1|-|-
CASSFLSPYNEQFF
TGTGCCAGCAGCTTTTTAAGTCCCTACAATGAGCAGTTCTTC
>TRBV12-3/TRBV12-4|TRBJ2-3|TRBD2|-
CASTARGGGTQYF
TGTGCCAGCACAGCCCGGGGGGGCGGTACGCAGTATTTT
>TRBV5-8|TRBJ1-5|-|few
CASSLYPVAYSNQPQHF
TGTGCCAGCAGCTTGTACCCCGTTGCTTATAGCAATCAGCCCCAGCATTTT
>TRBV5-1|TRBJ1-1|-|-
CASSLGNTNTEAFF
TGCGCCAGCAGCTTGGGCAATACGAACACTGAAGCTTTCTTT
>TRBV12-3/TRBV12-4|TRBJ2-1|-|few
CAILPPGYSSYNEQFF
TGTGCCATCCTCCCCCCAGGGTACAGTTCCTACAATGAGCAGTTCTTC
>TRBV3-1|TRBJ1-4|-|-
CASSQVTAEKLFF
TGTGCCAGCAGCCAAGTAACAGCAGAAAAACTGTTTTTT
>TRBV5-6|TRBJ1-2|-|once
CASSLVEGYDRPYGYTF
TGTGCCAGCAGCTTGGTAGAAGGTTATGACAGACCTTATGGCTACACCTTC
>TRBV6-1|TRBJ2-4|-|-
CASSARTDGRIQYF
TGTGCCAGCAGTGCGAGGACAGACGGACGCATTCAGTACTTC
>TRBV5-1|TRBJ2-2|-|few
CASSIGQPGELFF
TGCGCCAGCAGCATTGGACAGCCTGGGGAGCTGTTTTTT
>TRBV7-8|TRBJ1-3|-|-
CASSGGRSKGNTIYF
TGTGCCAGCAGCGGGGGACGGAGCAAAGGAAACACCATATATTTT
>TRBV12-3/TRBV12-4|TRBJ2-7|-|-
CDSSPSYEQYF
TGTGACAGCAGTCCGAGCTACGAGCAGTACTTC
>TRBV4-3|TRBJ2-3|-|few
CASSPGARAQYF
TGCGCCAGCAGCCCCGGGGCTAGGGCGCAGTATTTT
>TRBV5-4|TRBJ2-1|-|many
CASSLRGVAEYNEQFF
TGTGCCAGCAGCTTAAGAGGGGTAGCGGAGTACAATGAGCAGTTCTTC
>TRBV5-1|TRBJ2-7|TRBD2|many
CASSYGTRTTYEQYF
TGCGCCAGCAGCTACGGGACTAGAACCACCTACGAGCAGTACTTC
>TRBV7-9|TRBJ2-3|-|few
CASSPPVGLSTDTQYF
TGTGCCAGCAGCCCCCCCGTGGGCCTTAGCACAGATACGCAGTATTTT
>TRBV5-5|TRBJ2-5|-|many
CASSAQAGNIQETQYF
TGTGCCAGCAGCGCACAAGCAGGGAATATCCAAGAGACCCAGTACTTC
>TRBV5-1|TRBJ1-2|-|few
CASIGDYGYTF
TGCGCCAGCATTGGTGACTATGGCTACACCTTC
>TRBV24-1|TRBJ2-5|-|-
CATSATGGPLKETQYF
TGTGCCACCAGTGCCACCGGGGGGCCGCTAAAAGAGACCCAGTACTTC
>TRBV7-8|TRBJ2-2|TRBD2|-
CASSQTSGGALYRELFF
TGTGCCAGTAGCCAGACTAGCGGGGGGGCTCTCTACAGGGAGCTGTTTTTT
>TRBV2|TRBJ1-5|-|-
CASNLLFRGDQPQHF
TGTGCCAGCAACCTTCTTTTCAGGGGAGATCAGCCCCAGCATTTT
>TRBV12-3/TRBV12-4|TRBJ1-1|-|-
CASSPWRQTEAFF
TGTGCCAGCAGTCCCTGGAGGCAAACTGAAGCTTTCTTT
>TRBV24-1|TRBJ1-5|TRBD1|-
CATRAGGYNQPQHF
TGTGCCACCAGAGCAGGGGGCTACAATCAGCCCCAGCATTTT
>TRBV4-1|TRBJ1-1|-|few
CASSQDYRAGSMNTEAFF
TGCGCCAGCAGCCAAGATTATCGGGCCGGCTCGATGAACACTGAAGCTTTCTTT
>TRBV20-1|TRBJ2-1|-|-
CSASGTLVYNEQFF
TGCAGTGCCTCCGGGACATTGGTATACAATGAGCAGTTCTTC
>TRBV7-9|TRBJ1-4|-|-
CASSLVTYNEKLFF
TGTGCCAGCAGCTTAGTGACATATAATGAAAAACTGTTTTTT
>TRBV7-9|TRBJ1-3|-|-
CASSPSAGGFSGNTIYF
TGTGCCAGCAGCCCATCGGCCGGGGGTTTTTCTGGAAACACCATATATTTT
>TRBV28|TRBJ1-5|-|-
CASSFLQPQHF
TGTGCCAGCAGTTTTCTTCAGCCCCAGCATTTT